Presented here are 23 T cell receptor beta chains from one specimen sequenced in a study of T cell responses to AZD1222 COVID-19 vaccine. Measured with immunoSEQ multiplex PCR; TCRdb has only the in-frame clones, and not every one. The repertoire consists of 150,000 to 200,000 clones, with 85% to 95% occurring once and the leading ten covering roughly 3.8%. The material sequenced was peripheral blood, taken on day 0 of AZD1222 vaccination. Receptors were obtained from an adult in good health.

The chain links TRBV4-1 to TRBJ1-2; D perhaps matches TRBD1 (5 bases). CDR1 and CDR2 from the germline V gene are MGHRA and YSYEKL. The CDR3 spans 16 residues. Trimming took off 0 bases at V and 3 bases at J, with 14 bases between the two ends. The CDR3 DNA sequence: TGCGCCAGCAGCCAAGAAGGGGCAGCGGTCTACTATGGCTACACCTTC. As protein: CASSQEGAAVYYGYTF.

This clone was seen more than once but under ten times. The J gene is TRBJ1-4, the V gene TRBV2; TRBD1 aligns across 8 bases. Germline assignment: CDR1 SNHLY and CDR2 FYNNEI. The CDR3 runs to 14 residues. V lost 6 bases and J lost 8; bases outside the gene matches: 8. The CDR3: CASRARTGKEKLFF. CDR3 nucleotide sequence: TGTGCCAGCAGGGCCCGGACAGGGAAGGAAAAACTGTTTTTT.

The chain is built from TRBV12-5 and TRBJ2-3; D is perhaps TRBD2 (5 bases). CDR1 LGHNT and CDR2 FRNRAP come from the germline V gene. V was clipped by 8 bases and J by 1 base, with 10 bases between them. This CDR3 is 13 amino acids long. CDR3 DNA sequence: TGTGCTAGTTGGGAGACGGGCACAGATACGCAGTATTTT. Amino acids: CASWETGTDTQYF.

This clone has only one observation. This chain uses TRBV11-2 with TRBJ2-7; TRBD2 agrees at 8 bases. The CDR3 has 14 residues. Per germline, CDR1 SGHAT and CDR2 FQNNGV. The V gene end was trimmed by 4 bases and the J gene end by 7 bases; junction bases not matched to a gene: 9. CDR3 DNA sequence: TGTGCCAGCAGCTCCTTAGCGGGGATAAGGGAGCAGTACTTC. Translating gives CASSSLAGIREQYF.

This chain connects TRBV5-6 to TRBJ2-7, with a possible D match to TRBD2 (6 bases). Germline V CDR1 and CDR2: SGHDT, YYEEEE. V dropped 2 bases and J dropped 4 bases, with 16 bases sitting between them. The CDR3 sequence is 15 residues long. The CDR3 DNA reads as TGTGCCAGCAGCTTTCTGGGGACTTACATATACGAGCAGTACTTC. This codes for CASSFLGTYIYEQYF.

The chain carries TRBV14 and TRBJ1-2; possibly TRBD1 for D (5 bases). Per germline, CDR1 SGHDN and CDR2 FVKESK. The V end was cut by 0 bases, the J end by 7 bases, with 15 bases between. The CDR3 is 15 residues long. In DNA form, the CDR3 reads TGTGCCAGCAGCCAAGATCTAGGGGCCGATGTTGGCTACACCTTC. Protein: CASSQDLGADVGYTF.

The rearrangement joins TRBV5-4 to TRBJ1-6; 10 bases fit TRBD1. Germline V gives CDR1 SGHNT, CDR2 YYREEE (reference sequence). This CDR3 is built from 14 residues. The trim removed 2 bases at V and 10 bases at J, leaving 3 bases unmatched. CDR3 in DNA: TGTGCCAGCAGCTTCGGGACAGGGGAATCACCCCTCCACTTT. Its protein product is CASSFGTGESPLHF.

The J gene is TRBJ1-2, the V gene TRBV7-6; 8 positions match TRBD1. Germline V gives CDR1 SGHVS, CDR2 FNYEAQ. The CDR3 is 15 amino acids. Trimming cost V 2 bases and J 2 bases; bases outside gene matches: 4. The CDR3: CASSLRQGANYGYTF. DNA of the CDR3: TGTGCCAGCAGCTTACGCCAGGGGGCGAACTATGGCTACACCTTC.

This clone was detected a few times. The rearrangement links TRBV2 to TRBJ1-3; D is unclear. The CDR3 is 16 amino acids. V shed 0 bases and J shed 0 bases, with 9 bases lying between them. Germline V lookup: CDR1 SNHLY, CDR2 FYNNEI. The CDR3 nucleotides are TGTGCCAGCAGTGAAGCGCGTAGACTCTCTGGAAACACCATATATTTT. Translated: CASSEARRLSGNTIYF.

This clone was counted ten times or more. The gene calls are TRBV4-2 and TRBJ2-1; the match to TRBD1 covers 9 bases. The trim removed 0 bases at V and 7 bases at J, leaving 7 bases unmatched. Per germline, CDR1 LGHNA and CDR2 YNFKEQ. The CDR3 loop spans 16 amino acids. CDR3 in amino acids: CASSQDGGTGFNEQFF. CDR3 sequence (DNA): TGTGCCAGCAGCCAAGATGGGGGGACAGGGTTTAATGAGCAGTTCTTC.

The V and J genes are TRBV3-1 (or the pseudogene TRBV3-2) and TRBJ1-3, with D unresolved. This CDR3 contains 14 residues. Between the trimmed V and J ends, which lost 1 base and 0 bases, there was a span of 4 bases. Germline values: CDR1 LGHDT, CDR2 YNNKEL (reference sequence). The chain's CDR3 is CASSQVNSGNTIYF. CDR3 nucleotides: TGTGCCAGCAGCCAAGTCAACTCTGGAAACACCATATATTTT.

The CDR3 DNA follows: TGCAGTGGAGGACAGAGCTATGGCTACACCTTC. Translated, it gives CSGGQSYGYTF. The V and J genes are TRBV20-1 and TRBJ1-2; possible D gene TRBD1, 6 bases. The ends were cut back, 7 bases at V and 4 bases at J, with 10 bases in the middle. CDR3 length: 11 amino acids. Germline V gene lookup returns CDR1 DFQATT and CDR2 SNEGSKA (reference sequence).

This chain joins TRBV3-1 (or the pseudogene TRBV3-2) and TRBJ2-7; 9 bases agree with TRBD1. Germline V lookup: CDR1 LGHDT, CDR2 YNNKEL (reference sequence). The CDR3 sequence is 15 residues long. V shed 5 bases, J shed 3 bases, and the junction held 8 bases outside the gene matches. CDR3: CASSYRQGGSYEQYF. CDR3 bases: TGTGCCAGCAGCTACCGACAGGGGGGTAGCTACGAGCAGTACTTC.

This clone was observed a handful of times. The chain links TRBV12-3 or TRBV12-4 to TRBJ1-4; D uncertain. The CDR3 length is 12 residues. V lost 7 bases and J 7 bases, leaving 10 bases between the germline ends. CDR3 DNA: TGTGCCAGCACCGTTTATAGTGAAAAACTGTTTTTT. This codes for CASTVYSEKLFF.

The chain has TRBV7-9 and TRBJ1-5, with a possible D match to TRBD1 (6 bases). The CDR3 totals 16 residues. The V gene lost 4 bases and the J gene lost 0 bases, with 13 bases spanning the gap. CDR1 SEHNR and CDR2 FQNEAQ come from the germline V gene (reference sequence). CDR3 DNA sequence: TGTGCCAGCAGCTCAACACGGACAGCTAGCAATCAGCCCCAGCATTTT. Its translation is CASSSTRTASNQPQHF.

V usage is TRBV2 and J usage is TRBJ1-2; no clear D. V dropped 7 bases and J dropped 4 bases, with 10 bases sitting between them. CDR1 and CDR2 (germline): SNHLY, FYNNEI. The CDR3 has 12 residues. Here the CDR3 reads CASNGNGYGYTF. The DNA of the CDR3 is TGTGCCAGCAACGGAAACGGCTATGGCTACACCTTC.

This clone was observed a single time. The chain is built from TRBV19 and TRBJ2-3; TRBD2 matches 9 bases. Germline V lookup: CDR1 LNHDA, CDR2 SQIVND (reference sequence). V dropped 4 bases and J dropped 12; count of bases not matched to a gene: 17. The CDR3 totals 16 residues. The CDR3 loop is CASSTSVAGVRLTQYF. The CDR3 coding sequence is TGTGCCAGTAGTACATCCGTAGCGGGAGTCAGGTTGACCCAGTATTTT.

The table lists this clone with a few counts. This chain connects TRBV11-2 to TRBJ2-1; a possible D gene is TRBD2 (5 bases). With 5 bases removed from V and 0 bases from J, the gap between germline ends came to 14 bases. The V gene's germline CDR1 is SGHAT and CDR2 FQNNGV. The CDR3 is 16 amino acids. CDR3 sequence (DNA): TGTGCCAGCAGCGCTTTCCCTAGCAGCTCCTACAATGAGCAGTTCTTC. Protein product: CASSAFPSSSYNEQFF. The full variable domain, rest sourced from reference TRBV11-2 and TRBJ2-1, is EAGVAQSPRYKIIEKRQSVAFWCNPISGHATLYWYQQILGQGPKLLIQFQNNGVVDDSQLPKDRFSAERLKGVDSTLKIQPAKLEDSAVYLCASSAFPSSSYNEQFFGPGTRLTVL.

CDR3 sequence: CASSPGLAAIYEQYF. The CDR3 DNA follows: TGTGCCAGCAGTCCTGGACTAGCGGCAATATACGAGCAGTACTTC. The chain links TRBV27 to TRBJ2-7; 10 bases are shared with TRBD2. The V and J ends lost 5 bases and 4 bases, in that order; junction bases with no gene match: 8. Germline values: CDR1 MNHEY, CDR2 SMNVEV (reference sequence). This CDR3 comprises 15 residues.

V gene TRBV11-3 combines with J gene TRBJ1-1; a weak D match, TRBD1 (5 bases). The V gene lost 3 bases and the J gene lost 0 bases, with 5 bases spanning the gap. The V gene's germline CDR1 is SGHNT and CDR2 YENEEA. The CDR3 sequence is 13 residues long. CDR3 DNA sequence: TGTGCCAGCAGCTTGACAGTGAACACTGAAGCTTTCTTT. Protein: CASSLTVNTEAFF.

This clone was detected only once. A junction end diverges from the germline sequence, so it may reflect a read error. The J gene is TRBJ1-1, the V gene TRBV7-9, with unresolved D. The CDR3 sequence is 15 residues long. Germline CDR1 is SEHNR and CDR2 is FQNEAQ (reference sequence). The chain's CDR3 is CASSVAEMVDTEAFF. The CDR3 nucleotides are TGTGCCAGCAGCGTAGCTGAGATGGTGGACACTGAAGCTTTCTTT.

This clone was seen only once. The chain employs TRBV4-2 and TRBJ1-1; 8 bases match TRBD1. Germline V gene lookup returns CDR1 LGHNA and CDR2 YNFKEQ. J lost 1 base, V lost 2 bases, and 9 bases had no gene match. This CDR3 contains 17 residues. For the CDR3, the DNA is TGTGCCAGCAGCCAAAAAACAGGGGGGCCGGGGAACACTGAAGCTTTCTTT. Its protein product is CASSQKTGGPGNTEAFF.

This clone was picked up one time. The chain recombines TRBV18 with TRBJ1-1; TRBD1 agrees at 8 bases. CDR3 length: 15 amino acids. Germline-derived CDR1 and CDR2 are KGHSH and LQKENI. Trimming at V came to 2 bases and at J to 3 bases, leaving 5 bases not matched to a gene. CDR3 in amino acids: CASSPVATGDTEAFF. The CDR3 DNA sequence: TGTGCCAGCTCACCAGTCGCGACAGGGGACACTGAAGCTTTCTTT.